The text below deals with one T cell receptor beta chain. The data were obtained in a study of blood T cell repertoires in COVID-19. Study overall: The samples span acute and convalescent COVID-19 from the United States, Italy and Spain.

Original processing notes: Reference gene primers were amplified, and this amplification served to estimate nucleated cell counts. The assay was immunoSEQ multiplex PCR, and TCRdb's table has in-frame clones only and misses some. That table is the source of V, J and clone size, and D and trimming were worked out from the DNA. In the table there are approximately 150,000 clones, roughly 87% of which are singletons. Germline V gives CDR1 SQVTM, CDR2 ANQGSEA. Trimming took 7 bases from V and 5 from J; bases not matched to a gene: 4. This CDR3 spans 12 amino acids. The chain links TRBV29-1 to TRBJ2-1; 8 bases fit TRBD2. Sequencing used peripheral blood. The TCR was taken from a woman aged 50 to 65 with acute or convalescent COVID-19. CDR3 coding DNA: TGCAGCGGGGCGGGGGGTAACAATGAGCAGTTCTTC. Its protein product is CSGAGGNNEQFF.